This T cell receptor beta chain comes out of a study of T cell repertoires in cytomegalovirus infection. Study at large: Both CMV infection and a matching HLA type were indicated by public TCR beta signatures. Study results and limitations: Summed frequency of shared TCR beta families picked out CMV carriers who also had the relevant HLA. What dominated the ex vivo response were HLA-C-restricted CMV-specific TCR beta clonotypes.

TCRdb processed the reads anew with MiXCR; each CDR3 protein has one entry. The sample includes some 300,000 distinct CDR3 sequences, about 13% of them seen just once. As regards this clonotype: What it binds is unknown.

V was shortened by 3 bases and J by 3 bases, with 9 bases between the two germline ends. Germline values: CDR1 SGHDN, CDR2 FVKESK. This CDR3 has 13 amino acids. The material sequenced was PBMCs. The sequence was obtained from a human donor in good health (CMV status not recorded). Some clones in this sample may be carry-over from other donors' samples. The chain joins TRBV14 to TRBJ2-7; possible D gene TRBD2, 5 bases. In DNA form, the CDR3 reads TGTGCCAGCAGCCAGGCTAGCAGCTACGAGCAGTACTTC. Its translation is CASSQASSYEQYF.